Listed here are 26 T cell receptor beta chains from one sample, sequenced in a study of shared clonotypes between healthy human individuals. Sequencing was performed with immunoSEQ multiplex PCR; in TCRdb, only in-frame clones are kept and a portion is missing. Counted here are about 590,000 clones, nearly 97% occurring once; the ten biggest clones make up 0.11%. CD45RO-negative, CCR7-positively selected cells formed the naive CD8 fraction, excluding terminally differentiated effector memory CD45RA+ cells. Sequencing input: naive CD8+ T cells sorted from blood. These receptor sequences come from a woman between 25 and 40 years old in good health.

The genes are TRBV19 and TRBJ2-7; TRBD2 aligns across 8 bases. CDR1 and CDR2 (germline): LNHDA, SQIVND (reference sequence). This CDR3 has 14 amino acids. V lost 5 bases to trimming and J lost 2 bases; unmatched junction nucleotides: 5. The CDR3 reads CASSERELAYEQYF. CDR3 bases: TGTGCCAGTAGTGAGCGGGAGTTAGCCTACGAGCAGTACTTC.

The chain is built from TRBV7-9 and TRBJ1-2, with 9 bases aligning to TRBD1. This CDR3 has 16 residues. The trim removed 0 bases at V and 4 bases at J, leaving 6 bases unmatched. CDR1 and CDR2 (germline): SEHNR, FQNEAQ (reference sequence). The DNA for the CDR3 is TGTGCCAGCAGCTTAGCACCGGGACAGGGAGGCTATGGCTACACCTTC. The encoded protein is CASSLAPGQGGYGYTF. Full variable domain (outside the CDR3, taken from reference TRBV7-9 and TRBJ1-2): DTGVSQNPRHKITKRGQNVTFRCDPISEHNRLYWYRQTLGQGPEFLTYFQNEAQLEKSRLLSDRFSAERPKGSFSTLEIQRTEQGDSAMYLCASSLAPGQGGYGYTFGSGTRLTVV.

This clone occurred once. This rearrangement joins TRBV19 to TRBJ2-5; either TRBD1 or TRBD2 may supply D (5 bases each). The J call may not be correct, given that the DNA end is closer to TRBJ2-7. The germline V gene encodes CDR1 LNHDA and CDR2 SQIVND (reference sequence). The CDR3 is 13 residues long. The CDR3 loop is CATAQGSAYEQYF. In nucleotides, the CDR3 is TGTGCCACTGCGCAGGGTAGCGCCTACGAGCAGTACTTC.

The V call is TRBV4-1, the J call TRBJ2-2; tentative D call: TRBD1 (6 bases). The germline V and J ends were trimmed by 4 bases and 8 bases, with 14 bases remaining between them. This CDR3 contains 14 residues. The V gene's germline CDR1 is MGHRA and CDR2 YSYEKL. In DNA, the CDR3 is TGCGCCAGCAGCCTATATGACGGGACAGGGGAGCTGTTTTTT. It codes for CASSLYDGTGELFF.

The chain joins TRBV28 to TRBJ2-7, with D possibly being TRBD1 (5 bases). The length of the CDR3 is 18 residues. V lost 4 bases and J 1 base, leaving 23 bases between the germline ends. Germline assignment: CDR1 MDHEN and CDR2 SYDVKM. The chain's CDR3 is CASSSDKVIVSPSYEQYF. As DNA, the CDR3 is TGTGCCAGCAGTTCGGACAAGGTGATAGTGTCTCCATCCTACGAGCAGTACTTC.

The chain recombines TRBV4-1 with TRBJ2-1, with TRBD1 identical over 9 bases. CDR3 size: 15 residues. Germline V gives CDR1 MGHRA, CDR2 YSYEKL. V lost 3 bases and J lost 7; bases outside the gene matches: 7. The CDR3 protein is CASSHQGQGSNEQFF. The CDR3 DNA is TGCGCCAGCAGCCACCAAGGACAGGGGAGTAATGAGCAGTTCTTC.

The rearrangement joins TRBV27 to TRBJ2-7; TRBD2 is a possible D gene (5 bases). The V end was cut by 5 bases, the J end by 6 bases, with 8 bases between. CDR1 MNHEY and CDR2 SMNVEV come from the germline V gene (reference sequence). There are 11 residues in the CDR3. CDR3 amino acids: CASSDYVEQYF. CDR3 nucleotide sequence: TGTGCCAGCAGTGACTACGTCGAGCAGTACTTC.

The rearrangement links TRBV19 to TRBJ2-3; no clear D. CDR1 and CDR2 from the germline V gene are LNHDA and SQIVND (reference sequence). This CDR3 has 11 residues. V lost 6 bases to trimming and J lost 6 bases, with 7 bases between them. CDR3 in amino acids: CASSERDTQYF. In DNA, the CDR3 is TGTGCCAGTAGCGAAAGGGATACGCAGTATTTT.

The chain couples TRBV6-5 to TRBJ1-2; D might be TRBD1 (5 bases). Germline V CDR1 and CDR2: MNHEY, SVGAGI. V dropped 2 bases and J dropped 3 bases, with 13 bases sitting between them. There are 15 residues in the CDR3. The CDR3, as DNA: TGTGCCAGCAGTTACGGCGGCAGGGCTGACTATGGCTACACCTTC. Amino acid sequence: CASSYGGRADYGYTF.

The genes are TRBV5-6 and TRBJ2-5; 15 nucleotides match TRBD2. Germline loops: CDR1 SGHDT, CDR2 YYEEEE. The CDR3 runs to 18 residues. The V and J ends lost 4 bases and 2 bases, in that order; junction bases with no gene match: 9. CDR3 nucleotides: TGTGCCAGCAGCCCGGGACTAGCGGGGGGACCCAATCAAGAGACCCAGTACTTC. Translated: CASSPGLAGGPNQETQYF.

The V gene is TRBV19, the J gene TRBJ2-2; weak D call: TRBD1 (5 bases). Germline CDR1 is LNHDA and CDR2 is SQIVND (reference sequence). The CDR3 length is 15 residues. The V end lost 4 bases, the J end lost 0 bases, and 9 bases lay between the germline ends. The DNA for the CDR3 is TGTGCCAGTAGTACCAAGGGGCCGAACACCGGGGAGCTGTTTTTT. It specifies CASSTKGPNTGELFF.

The rearrangement joins TRBV6-1 to TRBJ2-3; 10 bases fit TRBD2. With V trimmed by 2 bases and J by 3 bases, 2 bases remained unmatched. The germline gives CDR1 MNHNS, CDR2 SASEGT. This CDR3 region has 15 residues. The CDR3 sequence: CASSETSGITDTQYF. For the CDR3, the DNA is TGTGCCAGCAGTGAAACTAGCGGGATTACAGATACGCAGTATTTT.

The rearrangement links TRBV2 to TRBJ2-7; D not certain. Deletions cut 1 base from V and 2 bases from J, with 6 bases between. Germline CDR1 SNHLY, CDR2 FYNNEI. The CDR3 runs to 13 residues. The CDR3 reads CASSEGAAYEQYF. The CDR3 DNA reads as TGTGCCAGCAGTGAAGGGGCCGCCTACGAGCAGTACTTC.

This chain uses TRBV27 with TRBJ2-5; 10 bases are shared with TRBD1. This CDR3 is 13 amino acids long. CDR1 MNHEY and CDR2 SMNVEV come from the germline V gene (reference sequence). V shed 6 bases, J shed 3 bases, and the junction held 1 base outside the gene matches. CDR3 loop: CASRTGGEETQYF. The CDR3 DNA is TGTGCCAGCAGGACAGGGGGCGAAGAGACCCAGTACTTC.

This sequence joins TRBV12-1 and TRBJ1-5; the table's D call TRBD1 went unverified against the DNA. TRBV12-1 is a documented pseudogene. The CDR3 has 17 residues. Here the CDR3 DNA reads TGTGCCAGCAGCTTTGGGGGTAGACAGGGGATGAATCAGCCCCAGCATTTT. It encodes CASSFGGRQGMNQPQHF.

The rearrangement links TRBV5-6 to TRBJ2-2, with a tentative D call TRBD2 (6 bases). This CDR3 is built from 15 residues. The germline gives CDR1 SGHDT, CDR2 YYEEEE. V shed 0 bases and J shed 4 bases, with 10 bases lying between them. The CDR3 DNA follows: TGTGCCAGCAGCTTGGCCGGGGGTTTCACCGGGGAGCTGTTTTTT. Translating it yields CASSLAGGFTGELFF.

V and J are TRBV13 and TRBJ2-1, with no clear D. Germline CDR1 reads PRHDT; CDR2 reads FYEKMQ (reference sequence). With 5 bases removed from V and 3 bases from J, the gap between germline ends came to 20 bases. The CDR3 totals 17 residues. The CDR3 DNA is TGTGCCAGCAGCCCTTTAGAACCGTCTAGGATCTACAATGAGCAGTTCTTC. Amino acids: CASSPLEPSRIYNEQFF.

The genes are TRBV27 and TRBJ2-2; TRBD1 agrees at 8 bases. The V gene end was trimmed by 7 bases and the J gene end by 6 bases; junction bases not matched to a gene: 1. This CDR3 is 12 amino acids long. CDR1 is MNHEY, CDR2 SMNVEV, per germline (reference sequence). The CDR3 protein is CASTQGAGELFF. Here the CDR3 DNA reads TGTGCCAGCACACAGGGGGCCGGGGAGCTGTTTTTT.

CDR3 sequence reads: CASSLGQGGREKLFF. DNA for the CDR3: TGTGCCAGCAGCTTAGGACAGGGGGGGAGAGAAAAACTGTTTTTT. The genes are TRBV13 and TRBJ1-4; the match to TRBD1 covers 8 bases. The CDR3 length is 15 residues. Germline lookup yields CDR1 PRHDT and CDR2 FYEKMQ (reference sequence). After removal of 0 bases from V and 8 bases from J, the junction contained 5 bases not matched to a gene.

V gene TRBV27 combines with J gene TRBJ1-5; D gene unclear. The CDR3 is made up of 13 amino acids. Per the germline V gene, CDR1 is MNHEY and CDR2 is SMNVEV (reference sequence). The V gene lost 7 bases and the J gene lost 2 bases, with 9 bases spanning the gap. The CDR3 loop is CASMAKGNQPQHF. CDR3 bases: TGTGCCAGCATGGCGAAGGGCAATCAGCCCCAGCATTTT.

The chain joins TRBV28 to TRBJ2-5, with 7 bases identical to TRBD2. Germline CDR1 reads MDHEN; CDR2 reads SYDVKM. The V segment lost 6 bases and the J segment 3 bases; nucleotides outside the gene matches: 10. This CDR3 has 15 residues. The CDR3 region has the DNA TGTGCCAGCAGCCTTGGCAGCGGGATGGAAGAGACCCAGTACTTC. It is translated as CASSLGSGMEETQYF.

V gene TRBV28 combines with J gene TRBJ2-1; D is undetermined. The V and J ends lost 6 bases and 5 bases respectively, with 14 bases between them. Germline V gene sequence: CDR1 MDHEN, CDR2 SYDVKM. The CDR3 is made up of 14 amino acids. CDR3 region: CASSILQGNNEQFF. The DNA of the CDR3 is TGTGCCAGCAGCATCTTACAAGGGAACAATGAGCAGTTCTTC. Using reference TRBV28 and TRBJ2-1 for the parts outside the CDR3, the full variable domain is DVKVTQSSRYLVKRTGEKVFLECVQDMDHENMFWYRQDPGLGLRLIYFSYDVKMKEKGDIPEGYSVSREKKERFSLILESASTNQTSMYLCASSILQGNNEQFFGPGTRLTVL.

This sequence joins TRBV4-2 and TRBJ2-7; no clear D gene. Per germline, CDR1 LGHNA and CDR2 YNFKEQ. Trimming stripped 3 bases from V and 0 bases from J, with 9 bases between. The CDR3 consists of 14 residues. In nucleotides, the CDR3 is TGTGCCAGCAGCCATCTCAGCAGCTCCTACGAGCAGTACTTC. It translates to CASSHLSSSYEQYF.

CDR3 coding DNA: TGTGCCAGCAGTTTATCTGCGGGAGGAAGTGAGCAGTTCTTC. Translated, it gives CASSLSAGGSEQFF. This chain links TRBV27 with TRBJ2-1; TRBD2 agrees at 8 bases. From germline, CDR1 is MNHEY and CDR2 SMNVEV (reference sequence). The CDR3 is 14 amino acids. The junction had 4 bases not matched to a gene; V was cut back by 0 bases and J by 9 bases.

V usage is TRBV27 and J usage is TRBJ2-2, with a possible D match to TRBD1 (6 bases). Per the germline V gene, CDR1 is MNHEY and CDR2 is SMNVEV (reference sequence). V lost 3 bases and J 5 bases, leaving 13 bases between the germline ends. This CDR3 comprises 15 residues. The CDR3 region has the DNA TGTGCCAGCAGTTTCGGCGTCAGGGGTACCGGGGAGCTGTTTTTT. This codes for CASSFGVRGTGELFF.

This chain uses TRBV19 with TRBJ2-2, with 10 bases aligning to TRBD1. The CDR3 length is 15 residues. Germline V gives CDR1 LNHDA, CDR2 SQIVND (reference sequence). Trimming removed 4 bases from V and 6 bases from J; junction bases left unmatched: 5. CDR3 in DNA: TGTGCCAGTAGTAGTGACAGGGGGCTGGCCGGGGAGCTGTTTTTT. The encoded protein is CASSSDRGLAGELFF.